This is a list of T cell receptor beta chains from one sample in a study of blood T cells in healthy people across ages. TCRdb passed the 5' RACE reads through MiXCR, listing each CDR3 protein once. The table includes more than 650,000 distinct CDR3 sequences, about 24% detected once. The source material was blood. These receptors came from a man in his 70s in good health. Each CDR3 is given with its conserved first and last residue. The order of the fields is V gene, D gene, clone size, J gene, CDR3 protein, CDR3 DNA. D genes are given only for firm matches. Clone size is shown for a subset of rows, as once, few, many or a class of expanded clone.

TRBV20-1	NA	NA	TRBJ2-1	CSAPPHASSYNEQFF	TGCAGTGCTCCACCTCACGCCAGCTCCTACAATGAGCAGTTCTTC
TRBV5-4	TRBD1	NA	TRBJ2-3	CASSTWDRVGGDTQYF	TGTGCCAGCAGCACCTGGGACAGGGTAGGGGGAGATACGCAGTATTTT
TRBV3-1	TRBD1	few	TRBJ1-2	CASSRVSPGQVAYTF	TGTGCCAGCAGCCGAGTCTCTCCGGGACAGGTCGCCTACACCTTC
TRBV9	NA	many	TRBJ2-3	CASSPEAPDTQYF	TGTGCCAGCAGCCCCGAAGCACCAGATACGCAGTATTTT
TRBV20-1	TRBD2	NA	TRBJ2-1	CSAPTSGGQQFF	TGCAGTGCTCCTACTAGCGGGGGACAGCAGTTCTTC
TRBV20-1	NA	NA	TRBJ2-1	CSARRWNEQFF	TGCAGTGCTAGAAGGTGGAATGAGCAGTTCTTC
TRBV7-3	NA	NA	TRBJ2-3	CASSARVQGGTDTQYF	TGTGCCAGCAGCGCCAGGGTCCAGGGAGGTACAGATACGCAGTATTTT
TRBV12-3/TRBV12-4	TRBD2	few	TRBJ2-1	CASTRLAGSYNEQFF	TGTGCCAGCACCCGACTAGCGGGGAGCTACAATGAGCAGTTCTTC
TRBV20-1	TRBD2	NA	TRBJ2-7	CSASGLAGGSSFTYEQYF	TGCAGTGCTTCCGGACTAGCGGGAGGGAGTTCTTTTACCTACGAGCAGTACTTC
TRBV7-3	NA	NA	TRBJ2-5	CASSHLGGPKETQYF	TGTGCCAGCAGCCACTTGGGGGGGCCCAAAGAGACCCAGTACTTC
TRBV30	TRBD1	NA	TRBJ1-1	CAWARGRTTEAFF	TGTGCCTGGGCCAGGGGGCGGACCACTGAAGCTTTCTTT
TRBV28	TRBD1	NA	TRBJ1-6	CASSPPLGDRVYSPLHF	TGTGCCAGCAGTCCCCCCCTCGGGGACAGGGTGTATTCACCCCTCCACTTT
TRBV6-6	TRBD2	NA	TRBJ2-2	CASSYRLAGNTGELFF	TGTGCCAGCAGTTACCGACTAGCGGGTAACACCGGGGAGCTGTTTTTT
TRBV20-1	NA	few	TRBJ2-7	CSLTGKSYEQYF	TGCAGCCTAACAGGGAAATCCTACGAGCAGTACTTC
TRBV20-1	TRBD2	few	TRBJ2-5	CSARLLAGATETQYF	TGCAGTGCTAGGCTCCTAGCGGGAGCCACAGAGACCCAGTACTTC
TRBV11-2	TRBD2	few	TRBJ2-3	CASSLIAGPTDTQYF	TGTGCCAGCAGCCTCATAGCGGGGCCCACAGATACGCAGTATTTT
TRBV20-1	NA	NA	TRBJ1-4	CSARTGRDEKLFF	TGCAGTGCTAGAACAGGGAGGGACGAAAAACTGTTTTTT
TRBV12-3/TRBV12-4	NA	many	TRBJ2-5	CASRTSGGLKTQYF	TGTGCCAGCAGGACGTCGGGGGGCTTGAAGACCCAGTACTTC
TRBV20-1	NA	NA	TRBJ2-3	CSARARTDTQYF	TGCAGTGCTCGGGCTAGGACAGATACGCAGTATTTT
TRBV12-3/TRBV12-4	NA	NA	TRBJ1-2	CASRIGQLGYTF	TGTGCCAGCAGGATTGGACAGCTTGGCTACACCTTC
TRBV20-1	NA	NA	TRBJ1-2	CSARAYSGEGYTF	TGCAGTGCTAGAGCATACTCGGGGGAAGGCTACACCTTC
TRBV6-2/TRBV6-3	NA	few	TRBJ1-1	CASSLTPPVNTEAFF	TGTGCCAGCAGCCTAACACCGCCTGTGAACACTGAAGCTTTCTTT
TRBV6-1	NA	once	TRBJ1-2	CASSETAIYGYTF	TGTGCCAGCAGTGAGACAGCTATCTATGGCTACACCTTC
TRBV10-2	TRBD1	many	TRBJ1-4	CASSEDREREKLFF	TGCGCCAGCAGTGAAGACAGGGAGCGTGAAAAACTGTTTTTT
TRBV19	NA	NA	TRBJ2-5	CASSSIGETQYF	TGTGCCAGTAGTTCAATAGGGGAGACCCAGTACTTC
TRBV7-6	TRBD1	NA	TRBJ1-3	CASSQNRGGNTIYF	TGTGCCAGCAGCCAGAACAGGGGAGGAAACACCATATATTTT
TRBV7-9	TRBD1	NA	TRBJ2-3	CASSLWDRSTDTQYF	TGTGCCAGCAGCTTATGGGACAGAAGCACAGATACGCAGTATTTT
TRBV11-2	NA	NA	TRBJ2-5	CASSLFEEKETQYF	TGTGCCAGCAGCTTGTTCGAAGAAAAAGAGACCCAGTACTTC
TRBV6-5	TRBD2	few	TRBJ2-5	CASCSDMASGRVRETQYF	TGTGCCAGCTGCTCCGATATGGCTAGCGGGAGAGTAAGGGAGACCCAGTACTTC
TRBV12-3/TRBV12-4	NA	NA	TRBJ1-2	CASTPRGRYGYTF	TGTGCCAGCACCCCTCGGGGGAGGTATGGCTACACCTTC
TRBV28	TRBD2	few	TRBJ2-1	CASSLVTSGSIIKQFF	TGTGCCAGCAGTTTGGTAACTAGCGGGAGTATTATTAAGCAGTTCTTC
TRBV6-5	TRBD1	NA	TRBJ2-7	CASSKQGLDEQYF	TGTGCCAGCAGCAAACAGGGGTTGGACGAGCAGTACTTC
TRBV9	NA	few	TRBJ2-4	CASSADNRAKNIQYF	TGTGCCAGCAGCGCCGACAATCGGGCCAAAAACATTCAGTACTTC
TRBV5-1	TRBD1	once	TRBJ2-3	CASSPRTGGMDTQYF	TGCGCCAGCAGCCCAAGGACAGGGGGCATGGATACGCAGTATTTT
TRBV20-1	TRBD1	NA	TRBJ2-3	CSAGGQGAAGSTDTQYF	TGCAGTGCGGGGGGACAGGGTGCAGCGGGTAGCACAGATACGCAGTATTTT
TRBV5-1	TRBD1	NA	TRBJ2-1	CASSWGQTYNEQFF	TGCGCCAGCAGCTGGGGACAGACCTACAATGAGCAGTTCTTC
TRBV3-1	NA	few	TRBJ2-7	CASSQFLGAYEQYF	TGTGCCAGCAGCCAATTCCTAGGGGCCTACGAGCAGTACTTC
TRBV10-3	NA	many	TRBJ2-5	CAIKEQGGETQYF	TGTGCCATCAAAGAACAGGGTGGAGAGACCCAGTACTTC
TRBV5-1	TRBD2	few	TRBJ2-3	CASSLVLAGDTDTQYF	TGCGCCAGCAGCTTGGTCCTAGCGGGGGACACAGATACGCAGTATTTT
TRBV13	NA	few	TRBJ1-2	CASSGLGYGYTF	TGTGCCAGCAGCGGGCTGGGCTATGGCTACACCTTC
TRBV5-5	NA	NA	TRBJ2-3	CASSSGPNPPDTQYF	TGTGCCAGCAGCTCCGGACCCAACCCCCCAGATACGCAGTATTTT